Listed below are T cell receptor beta chains from one sample, sequenced in a study of beta chain features in type 1 diabetes. Here immunoSEQ multiplex PCR was the method, and the copy in TCRdb shows in-frame clones only, minus some. Of approximately 250,000 clones in the sample, 11% to 15% are singletons; the top ten hold about 0.027%. The source material was naive CD4+ T cells from blood. These receptor sequences come from a woman in her 40s in good health. The CDR3 runs from the conserved cysteine through the conserved F or W. Fields, in order: clone size, J gene, V gene, D gene, CDR3 DNA, CDR3 protein. The D gene is left open where the match is weak. Rows may omit the clone size; those that give it use once, few, many or a size class.

>few|TRBJ1-2|TRBV25-1|NA
TGTGCCAGCAGTGATCCGGGGGTGGAGAATGGCTACACCTTC
CASSDPGVENGYTF
>NA|TRBJ2-3|TRBV7-2|TRBD2
TGTGCCAGCAGCTCGATGAGACTAGCGGGGAACACAGATACGCAGTATTTT
CASSSMRLAGNTDTQYF
>few|TRBJ1-6|TRBV29-1|TRBD1
TGCAGCGTTGGGGACAGGGACCGTAATTCACCCCTCCACTTT
CSVGDRDRNSPLHF
>NA|TRBJ1-1|TRBV10-3|NA
TGTGCCATCAGTGCGTCCGCGGGAGAAGCTTTCTTT
CAISASAGEAFF
>few|TRBJ2-5|TRBV18|TRBD1
TGTGCCAGCTCACCGACAGGGCAAGAGACCCAGTACTTC
CASSPTGQETQYF
>NA|TRBJ1-5|TRBV9|TRBD1
TGTGCCAGCGGAACAGGGGACGGTCAGCCCCAGCATTTT
CASGTGDGQPQHF
>few|TRBJ2-5|TRBV19|TRBD2
TGTGCCAGTAGTACTAGCGGGGGTGAAGAGACCCAGTACTTC
CASSTSGGEETQYF
>NA|TRBJ2-3|TRBV4-3|TRBD2
TGCGCCAGCAGCCAGGAAAGACTAGCGGGGGGCACAGATACGCAGTATTTT
CASSQERLAGGTDTQYF
>few|TRBJ2-7|TRBV9|TRBD1
TGTGCCAGCAGCGTAGCTCCCGGACAGGGATACGAGCAGTACTTC
CASSVAPGQGYEQYF
>few|TRBJ2-7|TRBV2|NA
TGTGCCAGCAGTCCCACAGGGAGCCACGAGCAGTACTTC
CASSPTGSHEQYF
>NA|TRBJ1-5|TRBV6-6|NA
TGTGCCAGCAGAGGGTCCAGGGCTAGCAATCAGCCCCAGCATTTT
CASRGSRASNQPQHF
>NA|TRBJ1-1|TRBV5-6|NA
TGTGCCAGCAGCTTATTCGAGGGGAGGGTCACTGAAGCTTTCTTT
CASSLFEGRVTEAFF
>NA|TRBJ1-1|TRBV21-1|NA
TGTGCCAGCAGCAAACTGGGGGCAGGCCCTTTGAACACTGAAGCTTTCTTT
CASSKLGAGPLNTEAFF
>few|TRBJ2-7|TRBV5-1|NA
TGCGCCAGCAGCATCCCTAGCTCCTACGAGCAGTACTTC
CASSIPSSYEQYF
>NA|TRBJ2-1|TRBV4-3|TRBD2
TGCGCCAGCAGCCAAGAGGTAGCGGGGAGACGAAATGAGCAGTTCTTC
CASSQEVAGRRNEQFF
>NA|TRBJ1-1|TRBV10-1|TRBD1
TGCGCCAGCACTAGGGACAGGGATACTGAAGCTTTCTTT
CASTRDRDTEAFF
>few|TRBJ1-1|TRBV7-9|NA
TGTGCCAGCAGCTCGCAGGAAAACACTGAAGCTTTCTTT
CASSSQENTEAFF
>few|TRBJ1-2|TRBV5-1|NA
TGCGCCAGCAGCTTGGATCCCAGGAACTATGGCTACACCTTC
CASSLDPRNYGYTF
>few|TRBJ1-1|TRBV13|NA
TGTGCCAGCAGCACCCCTTGGGACAAGAACACTGAAGCTTTCTTT
CASSTPWDKNTEAFF